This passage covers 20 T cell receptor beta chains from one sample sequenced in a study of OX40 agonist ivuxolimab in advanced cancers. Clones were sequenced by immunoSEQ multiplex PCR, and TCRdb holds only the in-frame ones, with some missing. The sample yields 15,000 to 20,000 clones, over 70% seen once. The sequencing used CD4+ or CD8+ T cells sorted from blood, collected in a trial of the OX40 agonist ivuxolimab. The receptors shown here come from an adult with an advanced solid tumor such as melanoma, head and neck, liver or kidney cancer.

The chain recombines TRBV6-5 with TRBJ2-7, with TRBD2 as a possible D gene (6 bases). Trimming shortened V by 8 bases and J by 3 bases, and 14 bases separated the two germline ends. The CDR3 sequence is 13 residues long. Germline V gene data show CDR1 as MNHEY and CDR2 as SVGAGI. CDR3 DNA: TGTGCCAGCGGCTGGGACTCGAACTACGAGCAGTACTTC. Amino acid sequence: CASGWDSNYEQYF.

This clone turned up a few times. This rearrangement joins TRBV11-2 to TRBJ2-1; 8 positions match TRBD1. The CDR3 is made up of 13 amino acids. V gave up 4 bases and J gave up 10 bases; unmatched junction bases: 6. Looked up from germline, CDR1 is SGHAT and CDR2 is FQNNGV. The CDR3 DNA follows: TGTGCCAGCAGCTACTGGACAGGGCAAGAGCAGTTCTTC. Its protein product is CASSYWTGQEQFF.

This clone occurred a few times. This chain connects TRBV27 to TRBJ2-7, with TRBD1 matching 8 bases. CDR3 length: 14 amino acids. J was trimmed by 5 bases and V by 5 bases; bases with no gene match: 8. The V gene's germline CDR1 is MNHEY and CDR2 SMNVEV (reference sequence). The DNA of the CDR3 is TGTGCCAGCAGTCGTACCACCAGGGGGCACGAGCAGTACTTC. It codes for CASSRTTRGHEQYF.

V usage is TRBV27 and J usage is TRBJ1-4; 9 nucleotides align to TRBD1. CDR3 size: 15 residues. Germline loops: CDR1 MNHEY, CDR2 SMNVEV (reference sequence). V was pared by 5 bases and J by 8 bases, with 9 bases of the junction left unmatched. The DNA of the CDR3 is TGTGCCAGCAGTCCGCTACAGGGGGCCTTAGAAAAACTGTTTTTT. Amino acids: CASSPLQGALEKLFF.

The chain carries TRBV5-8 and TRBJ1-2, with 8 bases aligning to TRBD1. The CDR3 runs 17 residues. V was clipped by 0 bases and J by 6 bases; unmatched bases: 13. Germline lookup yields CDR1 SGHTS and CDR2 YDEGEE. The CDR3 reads CASSLVRGRTGRNGYTF. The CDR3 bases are TGTGCCAGCAGCTTGGTTAGAGGTCGGACAGGGCGAAATGGCTACACCTTC.

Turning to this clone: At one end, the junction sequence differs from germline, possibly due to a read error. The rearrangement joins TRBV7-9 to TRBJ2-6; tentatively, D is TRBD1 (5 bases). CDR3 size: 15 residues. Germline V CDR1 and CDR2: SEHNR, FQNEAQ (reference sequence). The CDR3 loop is CASSPPTAGANVPTF. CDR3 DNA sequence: TGTGCCAGCAGCCCCCCGACTGCTGGGGCCAACGTCCCGACTTTC.

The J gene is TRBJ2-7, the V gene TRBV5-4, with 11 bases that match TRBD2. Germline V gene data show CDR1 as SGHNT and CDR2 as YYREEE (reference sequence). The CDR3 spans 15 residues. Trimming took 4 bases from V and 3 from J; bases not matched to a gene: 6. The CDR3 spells CASSVPTSGSYEQYF. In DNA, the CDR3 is TGTGCCAGCAGCGTACCCACTAGCGGGAGCTACGAGCAGTACTTC.

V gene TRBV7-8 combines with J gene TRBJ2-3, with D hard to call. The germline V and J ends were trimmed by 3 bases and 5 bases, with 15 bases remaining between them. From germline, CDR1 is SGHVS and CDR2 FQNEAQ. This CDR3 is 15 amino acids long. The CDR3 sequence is CASSFYLSSQDTQYF. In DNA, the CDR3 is TGTGCCAGCAGCTTCTACCTTTCGTCGCAAGATACGCAGTATTTT. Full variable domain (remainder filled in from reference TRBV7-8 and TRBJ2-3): GAGVSQSPRYKVAKRGQDVALRCDPISGHVSLFWYQQALGQGPEFLTYFQNEAQLDKSGLPSDRFFAERPEGSVSTLKIQRTQQEDSAVYLCASSFYLSSQDTQYFGPGTRLTVL.

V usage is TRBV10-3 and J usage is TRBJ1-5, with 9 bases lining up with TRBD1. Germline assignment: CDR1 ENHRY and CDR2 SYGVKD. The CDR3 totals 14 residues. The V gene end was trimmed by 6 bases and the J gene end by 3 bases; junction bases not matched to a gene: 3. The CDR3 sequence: CAIRDRGPNQPQHF. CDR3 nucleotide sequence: TGTGCCATCAGGGACAGGGGACCCAATCAGCCCCAGCATTTT.

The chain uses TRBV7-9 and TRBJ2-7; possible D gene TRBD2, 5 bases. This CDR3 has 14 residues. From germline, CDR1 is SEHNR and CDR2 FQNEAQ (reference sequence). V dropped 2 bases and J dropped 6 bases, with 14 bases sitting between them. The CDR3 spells CASSLTASFSEQYF. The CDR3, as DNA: TGTGCCAGCAGCTTAACAGCTAGCTTTAGCGAGCAGTACTTC. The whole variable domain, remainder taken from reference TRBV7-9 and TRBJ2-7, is DTGVSQNPRHKITKRGQNVTFRCDPISEHNRLYWYRQTLGQGPEFLTYFQNEAQLEKSRLLSDRFSAERPKGSFSTLEIQRTEQGDSAMYLCASSLTASFSEQYFGPGTRLTVT.

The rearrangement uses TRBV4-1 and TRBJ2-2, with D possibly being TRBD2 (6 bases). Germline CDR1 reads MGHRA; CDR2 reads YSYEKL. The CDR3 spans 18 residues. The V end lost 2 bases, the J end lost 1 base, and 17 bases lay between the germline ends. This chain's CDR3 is CASSQRPPLGGNTGELFF. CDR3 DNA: TGCGCCAGCAGCCAACGCCCTCCCTTGGGGGGGAACACCGGGGAGCTGTTTTTT.

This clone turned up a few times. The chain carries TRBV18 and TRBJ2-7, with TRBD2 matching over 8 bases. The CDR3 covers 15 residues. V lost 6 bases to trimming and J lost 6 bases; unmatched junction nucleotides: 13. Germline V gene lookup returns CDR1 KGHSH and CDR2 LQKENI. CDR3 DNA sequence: TGTGCCAGCTCCCCTGTCGGTAGCGGGACAAGCGAGCAGTACTTC. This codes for CASSPVGSGTSEQYF.

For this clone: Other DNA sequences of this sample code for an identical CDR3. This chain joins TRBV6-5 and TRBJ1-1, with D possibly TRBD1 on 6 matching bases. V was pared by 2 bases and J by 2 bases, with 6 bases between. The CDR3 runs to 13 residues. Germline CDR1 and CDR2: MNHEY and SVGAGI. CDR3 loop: CASSYGGNTEAFF. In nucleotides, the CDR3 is TGTGCCAGCAGTTACGGGGGCAACACTGAAGCTTTCTTT.

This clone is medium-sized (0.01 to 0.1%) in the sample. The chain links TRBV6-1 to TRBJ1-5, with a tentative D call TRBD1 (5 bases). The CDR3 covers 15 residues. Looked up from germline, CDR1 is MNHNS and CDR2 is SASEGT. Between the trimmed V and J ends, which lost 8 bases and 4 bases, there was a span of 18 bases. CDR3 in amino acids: CASLKRRERNQPQHF. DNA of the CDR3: TGTGCCAGCTTAAAACGCAGGGAGAGGAATCAGCCCCAGCATTTT.

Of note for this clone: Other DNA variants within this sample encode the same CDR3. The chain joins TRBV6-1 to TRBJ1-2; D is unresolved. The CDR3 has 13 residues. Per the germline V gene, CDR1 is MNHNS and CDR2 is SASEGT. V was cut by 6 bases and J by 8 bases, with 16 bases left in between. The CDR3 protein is CASRQTHLEGYTF. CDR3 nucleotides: TGTGCCAGCAGGCAGACCCACCTGGAGGGCTACACCTTC.

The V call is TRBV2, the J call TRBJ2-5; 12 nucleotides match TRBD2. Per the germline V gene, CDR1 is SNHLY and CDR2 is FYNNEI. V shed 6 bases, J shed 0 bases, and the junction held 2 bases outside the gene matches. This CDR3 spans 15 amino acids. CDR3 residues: CASSGTSGYQETQYF. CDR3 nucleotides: TGTGCCAGCAGCGGGACTAGCGGGTACCAAGAGACCCAGTACTTC.

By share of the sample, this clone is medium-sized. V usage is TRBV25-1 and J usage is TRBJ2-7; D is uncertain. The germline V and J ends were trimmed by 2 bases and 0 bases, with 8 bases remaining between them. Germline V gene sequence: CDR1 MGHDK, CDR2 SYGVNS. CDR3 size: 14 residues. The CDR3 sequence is CASSEIGSSYEQYF. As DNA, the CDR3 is TGTGCCAGCAGTGAAATTGGCAGCTCCTACGAGCAGTACTTC.

The DNA of the CDR3 is TGTGCCAGCAGCCAATCCCCCACGACGTCTAACTATGGCTACACCTTC. Amino acid sequence: CASSQSPTTSNYGYTF. The chain employs TRBV16 and TRBJ1-2; D unresolved. V lost 0 bases and J 0 bases, leaving 11 bases between the germline ends. Germline CDR1 and CDR2: KGHSY and FQNENV. CDR3 size: 16 residues.

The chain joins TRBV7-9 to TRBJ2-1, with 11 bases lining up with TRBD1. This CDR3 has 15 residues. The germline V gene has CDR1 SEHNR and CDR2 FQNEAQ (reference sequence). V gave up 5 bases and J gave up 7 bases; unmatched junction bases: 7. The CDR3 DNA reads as TGTGCCAGCAGCACAAGGACAGGGGGCTGGAATGAGCAGTTCTTC. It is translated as CASSTRTGGWNEQFF.

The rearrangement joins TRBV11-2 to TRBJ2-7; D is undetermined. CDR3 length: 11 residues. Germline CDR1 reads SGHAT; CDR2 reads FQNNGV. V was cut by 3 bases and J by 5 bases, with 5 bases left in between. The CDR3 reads CASSFRDEQYF. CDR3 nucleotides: TGTGCCAGCAGCTTCCGGGACGAGCAGTACTTC. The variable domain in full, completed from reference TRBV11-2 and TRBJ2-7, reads EAGVAQSPRYKIIEKRQSVAFWCNPISGHATLYWYQQILGQGPKLLIQFQNNGVVDDSQLPKDRFSAERLKGVDSTLKIQPAKLEDSAVYLCASSFRDEQYFGPGTRLTVT.